These 14 T cell receptor beta chains were all obtained from the same sample, sequenced in a study of shared clonotypes between healthy human individuals. Sequenced by immunoSEQ multiplex PCR; TCRdb stores in-frame clones only, minus some. In the table there are 1,100,000 or so clones, 78% of which are singletons. The sample taken for sequencing was memory CD4+ T cells from PBMCs. Noted subset: CD45RA-negative fraction. Source of these receptors: a man between 18 and 29 years old in good health. Some clones in this sample may be carry-over from other donors' samples.

The chain links TRBV20-1 to TRBJ2-7; D is ambiguous. The ends were cut back, 0 bases at V and 3 bases at J, with 3 bases in the middle. Looked up from germline, CDR1 is DFQATT and CDR2 is SNEGSKA (reference sequence). CDR3 length equals 11 residues. CDR3 coding DNA: TGCAGTGCTAGAGATGTCTACGAGCAGTACTTC. This translates into CSARDVYEQYF.

V usage is TRBV19 and J usage is TRBJ2-7; 11 bases agree with TRBD1. The CDR3 runs 14 residues. V trimming: 7 bases; J trimming: 6 bases; junction bases outside the gene matches: 8. Looked up from germline, CDR1 is LNHDA and CDR2 is SQIVND (reference sequence). CDR3 bases: TGTGCCAGTAAAATTAGGACAGGGGGCTTCGAGCAGTACTTC. Residues: CASKIRTGGFEQYF.

This rearrangement joins TRBV5-8 to TRBJ2-5; TRBD2 is a possible D gene (5 bases). Germline loops: CDR1 SGHTS, CDR2 YDEGEE. V was pared by 0 bases and J by 6 bases, with 21 bases between. The CDR3 length is 17 residues. This CDR3 is CASSLVIGGRSWQTQYF. CDR3 sequence (DNA): TGTGCCAGCAGCTTGGTCATCGGAGGACGGTCGTGGCAGACCCAGTACTTC.

The chain couples TRBV6-5 to TRBJ2-3; 7 bases agree with TRBD1. Germline V gene data show CDR1 as MNHEY and CDR2 as SVGAGI. The trim removed 4 bases at V and 6 bases at J, leaving 1 base unmatched. This CDR3 contains 12 residues. The CDR3 coding sequence is TGTGCCAGCAGTTTGGACAGGGATACGCAGTATTTT. Translation gives CASSLDRDTQYF.

V usage is TRBV10-3 and J usage is TRBJ1-1, with D perhaps TRBD1 (5 bases). The CDR3 is 15 amino acids. Germline V gene lookup returns CDR1 ENHRY and CDR2 SYGVKD. Trimming shortened V by 1 base and J by 2 bases, and 11 bases separated the two germline ends. The CDR3 loop reads CAISEWGSRNTEAFF. The CDR3 DNA reads TGTGCCATCAGTGAGTGGGGCAGTAGAAACACTGAAGCTTTCTTT.

This chain joins TRBV11-2 and TRBJ2-2, with D maybe TRBD1 (5 bases). The CDR3 extends over 14 amino acids. CDR1 SGHAT and CDR2 FQNNGV come from the germline V gene. Trimming stripped 5 bases from V and 6 bases from J, with 13 bases between. The CDR3 loop reads CASSASTAPGELFF. The CDR3 bases are TGTGCCAGCAGCGCCTCGACAGCCCCCGGGGAGCTGTTTTTT.

The count of this clone is one. The chain carries TRBV30 and TRBJ2-1, with D maybe TRBD2 (6 bases). From germline, CDR1 is GTSNPN and CDR2 SVGIG (reference sequence). CDR3 size: 14 residues. V lost 8 bases and J lost 2, with 16 bases in between. CDR3 residues: CARSRGGAYNEQFF. The CDR3 DNA follows: TGTGCCCGCTCGAGAGGAGGGGCCTACAATGAGCAGTTCTTC.

The V gene is TRBV5-4, the J gene TRBJ2-5, with D possibly TRBD2 on 6 matching bases. Trimming took off 2 bases at V and 3 bases at J, with 11 bases between the two ends. Germline CDR1 reads SGHNT; CDR2 reads YYREEE (reference sequence). The CDR3 has 14 residues. CDR3 sequence (DNA): TGTGCCAGCAGCTTAGGGACTCTCAAAGAGACCCAGTACTTC. Translated, it gives CASSLGTLKETQYF.

J is TRBJ2-7 and V is TRBV6-1, with 7 positions matching TRBD2. The J segment lost 9 bases and the V segment lost 4 bases, leaving 12 bases of the junction unmatched. The CDR3 consists of 14 residues. Germline-derived CDR1 and CDR2 are MNHNS and SASEGT. CDR3 nucleotides: TGTGCCAGCAGTGGTCCGGGACTACAATTGAGGCAGTACTTC. This sequence encodes CASSGPGLQLRQYF.

This chain links TRBV10-3 with TRBJ2-7; TRBD2 matches 9 bases. V gave up 6 bases and J gave up 3 bases; unmatched junction bases: 9. CDR3 size: 15 residues. Germline values: CDR1 ENHRY, CDR2 SYGVKD. CDR3 region: CAIRERLAESYEQYF. CDR3 nucleotides: TGTGCCATCAGGGAAAGACTAGCGGAAAGCTACGAGCAGTACTTC.

The J gene is TRBJ2-3, the V gene TRBV28, with 9 bases aligning to TRBD1. V shed 8 bases and J 4 bases; nucleotides not matched to a gene: 7. The CDR3 sequence is 14 residues long. The V gene's germline CDR1 is MDHEN and CDR2 SYDVKM. The CDR3 loop is CASRGTGRADTQYF. CDR3 coding DNA: TGTGCCAGCCGAGGGACAGGGCGGGCAGATACGCAGTATTTT.

The rearrangement links TRBV19 to TRBJ1-1, with D hard to call. The germline gives CDR1 LNHDA, CDR2 SQIVND (reference sequence). V lost 7 bases to trimming and J lost 3 bases, with 18 bases between them. This CDR3 comprises 15 residues. The CDR3 protein is CASTLRWQSDTEAFF. Here the CDR3 DNA reads TGTGCCAGTACCCTACGTTGGCAGTCGGACACTGAAGCTTTCTTT. Based on the CDR3 plus reference TRBV19 and TRBJ1-1, the full variable domain is DGGITQSPKYLFRKEGQNVTLSCEQNLNHDAMYWYRQDPGQGLRLIYYSQIVNDFQKGDIAEGYSVSREKKESFPLTVTSAQKNPTAFYLCASTLRWQSDTEAFFGQGTRLTVV.

The V and J genes are TRBV2 and TRBJ1-3, with 9 bases that match TRBD1. The germline CDR1 and CDR2 sequences are SNHLY and FYNNEI. The CDR3 spans 14 residues. J lost 2 bases, V lost 6 bases, and 2 bases had no gene match. CDR3 region: CASRGTGTGNTIYF. The CDR3 DNA is TGTGCCAGCAGGGGGACAGGGACTGGAAACACCATATATTTT.

The rearrangement joins TRBV27 to TRBJ2-6; the D is unclear. This CDR3 has 13 residues. V shed 6 bases and J shed 0 bases, with 3 bases lying between them. Germline CDR1 is MNHEY and CDR2 is SMNVEV (reference sequence). CDR3 residues: CASRDSGANVLTF. In nucleotides, the CDR3 is TGTGCCAGCAGGGACTCTGGGGCCAACGTCCTGACTTTC.